This is a list of T cell receptor beta chains from one sample in a study of OX40 agonist ivuxolimab in advanced cancers. TCRdb's table, derived via immunoSEQ multiplex PCR, lists solely in-frame clones and lacks some. The sample lists about 72,000 clones, roughly 86% seen once, with about 2.3% in the top ten. The starting material was CD4+ or CD8+ T cells sorted from blood, obtained in a trial of the OX40 agonist ivuxolimab. The source is an adult with an advanced solid tumor such as melanoma, head and neck, liver or kidney cancer. Both conserved end residues are part of each CDR3. Clone size is given for some rows only: seen once, a few or many times, or a class if the clone is expanded.

CDR3: CARPGDKHQPQHF
J: TRBJ1-5
size: -
V: TRBV19

CDR3: CASSPRDSGVSYNEQFF
J: TRBJ2-1
size: -
V: TRBV18

CDR3: CSARGGQGEAF
J: TRBJ1-2
size: -
V: TRBV20-1

CDR3: CASRRPSGGDTQYF
J: TRBJ2-3
size: -
V: TRBV2

CDR3: CASSPPGGRVVNYGYTF
J: TRBJ1-2
size: -
V: TRBV4-1

CDR3: CASARDTYNEQFF
J: TRBJ2-1
size: -
V: TRBV25-1

CDR3: CASSFTGNQPQHF
J: TRBJ1-5
size: once
V: TRBV11-2

CDR3: CASSLSNSPREGYTF
J: TRBJ1-2
size: -
V: TRBV7-2

CDR3: CASRQGGGGHYGYTF
J: TRBJ1-2
size: -
V: TRBV7-9

CDR3: CASSQSPGQNYEQYF
J: TRBJ2-7
size: -
V: TRBV5-1

CDR3: CASRLTNTEAFF
J: TRBJ1-1
size: -
V: TRBV6-6

CDR3: CASNPGEGLWATQYF
J: TRBJ2-3
size: once
V: TRBV5-5

CDR3: CASSLDIWGVNTGELFF
J: TRBJ2-2
size: -
V: TRBV7-8

CDR3: CASSLPGLGELFF
J: TRBJ2-2
size: -
V: TRBV5-1

CDR3: CASSFNLNTEAFF
J: TRBJ1-1
size: -
V: TRBV11-1

CDR3: CASSYSEGSGELFF
J: TRBJ2-2
size: -
V: TRBV6-5

CDR3: CASSQRQGAFYNEQFF
J: TRBJ2-1
size: -
V: TRBV19

CDR3: CASSSRLGWTSGPIQYF
J: TRBJ2-4
size: -
V: TRBV7-2

CDR3: CAWRGDGTPPDIQYF
J: TRBJ2-4
size: -
V: TRBV30

CDR3: CASSEERVGQPQHF
J: TRBJ1-5
size: -
V: TRBV2

CDR3: CASSRGQGSYYEQYF
J: TRBJ2-7
size: -
V: TRBV14

CDR3: CASYDRANTGELFF
J: TRBJ2-2
size: once
V: TRBV27

CDR3: CASSIGARGPLHF
J: TRBJ1-6
size: -
V: TRBV19

CDR3: CASSLVGPSTLGYGYTF
J: TRBJ1-2
size: once
V: TRBV5-1

CDR3: CASSAQGAASYNEQFF
J: TRBJ2-1
size: -
V: TRBV9

CDR3: CASRQQGGEQYF
J: TRBJ2-5
size: -
V: TRBV2

CDR3: CSTRTSGWYNEQFF
J: TRBJ2-1
size: -
V: TRBV29-1

CDR3: CASRSDGPYGYTF
J: TRBJ1-2
size: -
V: TRBV6-6

CDR3: CASSPEADPTGNEQFF
J: TRBJ2-1
size: -
V: TRBV7-2

CDR3: CSAQGGTGELFF
J: TRBJ2-2
size: -
V: TRBV29-1

CDR3: CASYGYTF
J: TRBJ1-2
size: -
V: TRBV9

CDR3: CATEQKGGSYNEQFF
J: TRBJ2-1
size: -
V: TRBV7-8

CDR3: CAISGAYGTAPQHF
J: TRBJ1-5
size: -
V: TRBV10-3

CDR3: CASSLVAGGQGDTQYF
J: TRBJ2-3
size: -
V: TRBV5-1

CDR3: CASSISLSETQYF
J: TRBJ2-5
size: few
V: TRBV19

CDR3: CASSPNQGPDTQYF
J: TRBJ2-3
size: -
V: TRBV18

CDR3: CASSLSGSFQRAFF
J: TRBJ1-1
size: -
V: TRBV27